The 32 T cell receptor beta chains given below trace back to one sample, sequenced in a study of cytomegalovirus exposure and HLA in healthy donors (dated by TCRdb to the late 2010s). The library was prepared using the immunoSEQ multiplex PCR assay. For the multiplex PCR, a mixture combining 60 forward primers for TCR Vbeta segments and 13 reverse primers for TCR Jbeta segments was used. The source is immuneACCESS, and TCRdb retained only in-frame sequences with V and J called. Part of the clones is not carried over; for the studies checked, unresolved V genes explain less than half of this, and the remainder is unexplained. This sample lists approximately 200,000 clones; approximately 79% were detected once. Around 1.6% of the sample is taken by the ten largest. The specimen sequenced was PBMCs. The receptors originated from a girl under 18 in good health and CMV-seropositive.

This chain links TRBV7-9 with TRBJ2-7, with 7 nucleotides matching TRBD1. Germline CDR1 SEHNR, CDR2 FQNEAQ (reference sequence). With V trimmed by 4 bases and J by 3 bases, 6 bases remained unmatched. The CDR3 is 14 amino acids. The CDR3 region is CASSSQGRNYEQYF. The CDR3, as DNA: TGTGCCAGCAGCTCACAGGGGCGCAACTACGAGCAGTACTTC.

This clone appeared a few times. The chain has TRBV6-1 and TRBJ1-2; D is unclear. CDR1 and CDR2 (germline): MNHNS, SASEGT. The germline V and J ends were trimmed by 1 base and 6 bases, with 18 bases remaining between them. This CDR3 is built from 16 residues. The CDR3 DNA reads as TGTGCCAGCAGTGAAGTAATCGGGGAGGGCGGAAATGGCTACACCTTC. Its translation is CASSEVIGEGGNGYTF.

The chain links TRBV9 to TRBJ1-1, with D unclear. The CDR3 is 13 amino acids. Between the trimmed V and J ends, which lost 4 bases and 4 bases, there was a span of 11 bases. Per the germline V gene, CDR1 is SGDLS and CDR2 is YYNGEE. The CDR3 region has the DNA TGTGCCAGCAGCCTAGACTTCGGCACTGAAGCTTTCTTT. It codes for CASSLDFGTEAFF.

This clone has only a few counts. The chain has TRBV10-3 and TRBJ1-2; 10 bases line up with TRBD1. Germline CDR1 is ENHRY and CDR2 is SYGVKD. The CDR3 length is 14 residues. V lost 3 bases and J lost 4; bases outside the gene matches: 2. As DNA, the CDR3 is TGTGCCATCAGTGAAGGGACAGGGGCCTATGGCTACACCTTC. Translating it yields CAISEGTGAYGYTF.

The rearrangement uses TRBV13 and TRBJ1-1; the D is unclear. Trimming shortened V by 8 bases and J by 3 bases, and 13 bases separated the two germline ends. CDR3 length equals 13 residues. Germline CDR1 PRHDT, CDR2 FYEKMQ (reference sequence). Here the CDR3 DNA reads TGTGCCAGCCTCAGCGGCTGGGACACTGAAGCTTTCTTT. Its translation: CASLSGWDTEAFF.

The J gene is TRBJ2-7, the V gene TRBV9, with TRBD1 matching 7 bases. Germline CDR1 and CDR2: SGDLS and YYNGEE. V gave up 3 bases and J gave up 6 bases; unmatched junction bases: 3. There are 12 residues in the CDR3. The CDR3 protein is CASSGQGAEQYF. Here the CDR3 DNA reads TGTGCCAGCAGCGGACAGGGAGCCGAGCAGTACTTC.

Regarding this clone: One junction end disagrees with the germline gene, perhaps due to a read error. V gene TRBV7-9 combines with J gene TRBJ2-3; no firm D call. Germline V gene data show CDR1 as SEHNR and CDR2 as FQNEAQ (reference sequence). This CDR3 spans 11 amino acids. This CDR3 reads CSSSRQDTQYF. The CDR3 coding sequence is TGTTCCAGCAGCCGACAAGATACGCAGTATTTT.

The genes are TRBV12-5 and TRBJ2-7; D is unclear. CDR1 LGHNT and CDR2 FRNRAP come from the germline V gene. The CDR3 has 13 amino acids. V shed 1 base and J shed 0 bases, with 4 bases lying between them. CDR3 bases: TGTGCTAGTGGTTTGGCCATCTCCTACGAGCAGTACTTC. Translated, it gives CASGLAISYEQYF.

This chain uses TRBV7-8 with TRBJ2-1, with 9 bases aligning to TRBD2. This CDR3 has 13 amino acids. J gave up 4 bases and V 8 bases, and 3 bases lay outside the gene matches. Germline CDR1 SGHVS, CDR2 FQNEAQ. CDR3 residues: CASRLAAYNEQFF. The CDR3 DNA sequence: TGTGCCAGCCGACTAGCGGCGTACAATGAGCAGTTCTTC.

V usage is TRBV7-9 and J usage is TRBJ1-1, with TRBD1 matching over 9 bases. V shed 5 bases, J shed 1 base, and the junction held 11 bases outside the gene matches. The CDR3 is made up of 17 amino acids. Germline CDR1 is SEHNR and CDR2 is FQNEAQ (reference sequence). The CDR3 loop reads CASSPPGQGRRNTEAFF. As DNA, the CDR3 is TGTGCCAGCAGCCCACCGGGACAGGGACGGAGGAACACTGAAGCTTTCTTT.

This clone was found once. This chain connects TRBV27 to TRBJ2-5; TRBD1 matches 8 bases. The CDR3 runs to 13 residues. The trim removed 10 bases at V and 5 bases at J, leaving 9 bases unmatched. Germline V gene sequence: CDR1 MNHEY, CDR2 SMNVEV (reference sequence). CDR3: CATATGVDETQYF. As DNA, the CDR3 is TGTGCCACCGCGACAGGGGTGGACGAGACCCAGTACTTC.

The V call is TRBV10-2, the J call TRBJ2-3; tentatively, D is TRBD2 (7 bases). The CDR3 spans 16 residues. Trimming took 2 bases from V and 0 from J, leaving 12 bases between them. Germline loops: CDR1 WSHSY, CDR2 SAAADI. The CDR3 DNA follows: TGCGCCAGCAGTGAGAGGGGGGGGGTTAGCACAGATACGCAGTATTTT. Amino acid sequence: CASSERGGVSTDTQYF.

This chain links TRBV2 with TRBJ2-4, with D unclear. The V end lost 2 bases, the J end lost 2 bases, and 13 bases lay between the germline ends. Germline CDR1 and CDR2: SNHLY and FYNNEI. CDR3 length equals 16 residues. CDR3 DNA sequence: TGTGCCAGCAGTGAACGCAGTGCCGTCTCCAAAAACATTCAGTACTTC. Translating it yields CASSERSAVSKNIQYF.

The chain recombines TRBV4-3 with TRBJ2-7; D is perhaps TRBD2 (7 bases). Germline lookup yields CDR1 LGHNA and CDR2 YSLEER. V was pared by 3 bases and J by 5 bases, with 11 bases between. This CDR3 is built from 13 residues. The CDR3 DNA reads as TGCGCCAGCAGCCAGCGGGGGCTCCACGAGCAGTACTTC. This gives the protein CASSQRGLHEQYF.

The CDR3 protein is CASSESPRGQETQYF. In DNA, the CDR3 is TGTGCCAGCAGTGAAAGCCCCAGGGGTCAAGAGACCCAGTACTTC. The chain combines TRBV6-1 with TRBJ2-5; D is perhaps TRBD1 (6 bases). Germline-derived CDR1 and CDR2 are MNHNS and SASEGT. The CDR3 has 15 residues. Trimming shortened V by 2 bases and J by 2 bases, and 12 bases separated the two germline ends.

CDR3: CASSLGTGIINEQFF. The CDR3 nucleotides read TGTGCCAGCAGCCTAGGGACAGGGATCATCAATGAGCAGTTCTTC. V usage is TRBV9 and J usage is TRBJ2-1; 9 nucleotides align to TRBD1. With 4 bases clipped from V and 6 bases from J, the junction kept 8 bases outside the gene matches. CDR3 length: 15 residues. CDR1 and CDR2 (germline): SGDLS, YYNGEE. Complete variable domain (other parts from reference TRBV9 and TRBJ2-1): DSGVTQTPKHLITATGQRVTLRCSPRSGDLSVYWYQQSLDQGLQFLIQYYNGEERAKGNILERFSAQQFPDLHSELNLSSLELGDSALYFCASSLGTGIINEQFFGPGTRLTVL.

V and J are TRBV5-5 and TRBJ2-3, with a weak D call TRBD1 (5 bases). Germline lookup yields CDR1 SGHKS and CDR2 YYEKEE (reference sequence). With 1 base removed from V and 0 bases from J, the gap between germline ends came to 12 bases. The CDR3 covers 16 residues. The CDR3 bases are TGTGCCAGCAGCTTGCGGTCCCAGGGCAGCACAGATACGCAGTATTTT. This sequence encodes CASSLRSQGSTDTQYF.

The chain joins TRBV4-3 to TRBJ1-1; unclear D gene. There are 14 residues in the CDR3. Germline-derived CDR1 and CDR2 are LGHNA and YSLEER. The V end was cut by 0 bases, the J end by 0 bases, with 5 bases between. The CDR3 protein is CASSQEELNTEAFF. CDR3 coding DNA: TGCGCCAGCAGCCAAGAGGAGCTGAACACTGAAGCTTTCTTT.

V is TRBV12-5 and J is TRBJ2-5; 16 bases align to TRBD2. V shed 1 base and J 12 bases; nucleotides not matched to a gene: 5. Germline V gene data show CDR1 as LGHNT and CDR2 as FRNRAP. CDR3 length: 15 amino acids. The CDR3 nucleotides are TGTGCTAGTGGTTTGGCCGGGACTAGCGGGGGGGCCAAGTACTTC. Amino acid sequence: CASGLAGTSGGAKYF.

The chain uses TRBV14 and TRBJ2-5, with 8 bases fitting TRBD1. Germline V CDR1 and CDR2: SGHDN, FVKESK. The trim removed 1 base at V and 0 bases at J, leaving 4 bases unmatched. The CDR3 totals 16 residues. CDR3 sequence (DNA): TGTGCCAGCAGCCAAGGTCAGGGGGCTTACCAAGAGACCCAGTACTTC. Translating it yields CASSQGQGAYQETQYF.

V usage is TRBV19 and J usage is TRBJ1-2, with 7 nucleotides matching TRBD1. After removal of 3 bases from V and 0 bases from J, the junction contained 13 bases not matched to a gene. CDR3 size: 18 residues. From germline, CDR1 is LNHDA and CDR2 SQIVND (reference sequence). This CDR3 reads CASSMGDRVLPSNYGYTF. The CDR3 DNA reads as TGTGCCAGTAGTATGGGTGACAGGGTGCTACCTTCTAACTATGGCTACACCTTC.

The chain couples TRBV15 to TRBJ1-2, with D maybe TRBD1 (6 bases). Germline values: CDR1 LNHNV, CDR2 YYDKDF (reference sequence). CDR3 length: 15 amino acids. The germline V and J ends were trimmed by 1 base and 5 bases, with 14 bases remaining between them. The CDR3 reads CATSRAKMTGYGYTF. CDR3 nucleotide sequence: TGTGCCACCAGCAGAGCTAAAATGACAGGTTATGGCTACACCTTC.

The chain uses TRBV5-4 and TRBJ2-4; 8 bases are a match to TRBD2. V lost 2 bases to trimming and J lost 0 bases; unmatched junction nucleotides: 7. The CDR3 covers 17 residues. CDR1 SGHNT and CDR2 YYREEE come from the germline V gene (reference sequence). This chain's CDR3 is CASSLWGGGLAKNIQYF. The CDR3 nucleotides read TGTGCCAGCAGCTTATGGGGCGGGGGGCTAGCCAAAAACATTCAGTACTTC.

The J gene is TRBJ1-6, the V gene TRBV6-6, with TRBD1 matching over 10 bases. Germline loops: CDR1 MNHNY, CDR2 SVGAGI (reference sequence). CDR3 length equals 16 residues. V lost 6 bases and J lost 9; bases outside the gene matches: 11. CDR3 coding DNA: TGTGCCAGCAGACAAGCCGGGACAGGGGTAACTTCACCCCTCCACTTT. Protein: CASRQAGTGVTSPLHF.

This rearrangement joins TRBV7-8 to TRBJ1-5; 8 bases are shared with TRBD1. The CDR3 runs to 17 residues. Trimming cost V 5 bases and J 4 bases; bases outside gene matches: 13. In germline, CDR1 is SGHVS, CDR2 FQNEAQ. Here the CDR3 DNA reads TGTGCCAGCAGCATCCCCATGACAGGGGTGGGTAATCAGCCCCAGCATTTT. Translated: CASSIPMTGVGNQPQHF. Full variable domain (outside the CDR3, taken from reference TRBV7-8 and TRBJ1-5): GAGVSQSPRYKVAKRGQDVALRCDPISGHVSLFWYQQALGQGPEFLTYFQNEAQLDKSGLPSDRFFAERPEGSVSTLKIQRTQQEDSAVYLCASSIPMTGVGNQPQHFGDGTRLSIL.

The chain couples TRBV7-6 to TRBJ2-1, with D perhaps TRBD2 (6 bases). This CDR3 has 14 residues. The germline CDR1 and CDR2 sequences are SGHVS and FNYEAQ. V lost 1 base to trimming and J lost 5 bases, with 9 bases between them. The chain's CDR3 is CASSLGAGNNEQFF. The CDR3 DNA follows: TGTGCCAGCAGCTTAGGTGCGGGGAACAATGAGCAGTTCTTC.

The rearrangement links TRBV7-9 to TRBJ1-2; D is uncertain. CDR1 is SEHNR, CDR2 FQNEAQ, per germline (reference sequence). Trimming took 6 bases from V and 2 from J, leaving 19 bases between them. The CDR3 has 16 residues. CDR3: CASSPRRSDRNYGYTF. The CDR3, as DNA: TGTGCCAGCAGTCCTCGGAGATCGGATCGGAACTATGGCTACACCTTC.

DNA of the CDR3: TGTGCCAGCAGTGGAGTTTATAATTCACCCCTCCACTTT. Its protein is CASSGVYNSPLHF. The chain couples TRBV2 to TRBJ1-6; D not resolved. The germline CDR1 and CDR2 sequences are SNHLY and FYNNEI. This CDR3 has 13 residues. Trimming removed 4 bases at V and 4 bases at J, with 5 bases between.

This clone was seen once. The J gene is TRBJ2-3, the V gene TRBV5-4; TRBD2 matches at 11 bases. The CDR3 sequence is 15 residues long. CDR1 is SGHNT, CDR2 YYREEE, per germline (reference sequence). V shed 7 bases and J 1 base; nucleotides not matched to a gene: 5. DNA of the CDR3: TGTGCCAGCGGGAGTAGCGGGGGGGGCACAGATACGCAGTATTTT. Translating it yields CASGSSGGGTDTQYF.

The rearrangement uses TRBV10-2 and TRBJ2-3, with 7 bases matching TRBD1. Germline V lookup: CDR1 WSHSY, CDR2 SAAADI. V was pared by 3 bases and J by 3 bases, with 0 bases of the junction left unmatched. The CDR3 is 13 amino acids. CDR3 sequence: CASSEQGTDTQYF. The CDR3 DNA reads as TGCGCCAGCAGTGAACAGGGGACAGATACGCAGTATTTT.

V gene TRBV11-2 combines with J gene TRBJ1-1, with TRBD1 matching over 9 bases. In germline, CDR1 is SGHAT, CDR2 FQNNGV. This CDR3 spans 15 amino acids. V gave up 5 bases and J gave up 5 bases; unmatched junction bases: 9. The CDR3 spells CASSQTGGGRTEAFF. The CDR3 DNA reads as TGTGCCAGCAGCCAAACAGGGGGCGGACGGACTGAAGCTTTCTTT.

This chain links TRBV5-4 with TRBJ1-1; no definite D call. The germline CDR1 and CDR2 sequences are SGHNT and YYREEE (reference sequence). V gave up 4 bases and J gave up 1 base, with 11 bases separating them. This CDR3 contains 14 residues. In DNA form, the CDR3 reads TGTGCCAGCAGCGGTGCCTGGCCGAACACTGAAGCTTTCTTT. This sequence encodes CASSGAWPNTEAFF.